This T cell receptor (beta chain) originates from a study of cytomegalovirus exposure and HLA in healthy donors. Study-level results: In vitro work confirmed that three CMV-associated chains recognize CMV antigens. While the bulk of TCR sequences proved rare, some public TCRs turned up in many donors.

The donors were in the roughly 110-subject validation cohort; that cohort was separate from the approximately 700-subject first cohort. Germline assignment: CDR1 SGHVS and CDR2 FQNEAQ. Between the trimmed V and J ends, which lost 6 bases and 0 bases, there was a span of 15 bases. The CDR3 is 16 residues long. Of note for this clone: Its target is unknown.

Method: immunoSEQ multiplex PCR; TCRdb's copy keeps in-frame clones and lacks some. The top ten hold approximately 3.4% of the sample, which has about 73,000 clones, around 96% seen once. The chain employs TRBV7-8 and TRBJ1-3; D not certain. The clonotype was recovered from a man between 18 and 35 years old in good health and CMV-seronegative. Sequenced material: PBMCs. CDR3 DNA sequence: TGTGCCAGCAGTTCCTCCGACAAGGTCTCTGGAAACACCATATATTTT. It codes for CASSSSDKVSGNTIYF. The entire variable domain, with the rest obtained from reference TRBV7-8 and TRBJ1-3, is as follows: GAGVSQSPRYKVAKRGQDVALRCDPISGHVSLFWYQQALGQGPEFLTYFQNEAQLDKSGLPSDRFFAERPEGSVSTLKIQRTQQEDSAVYLCASSSSDKVSGNTIYFGEGSWLTVV.